The 10 T cell receptor beta chains below all came from one sample that was sequenced in a study of early T cells in non-severe SARS-CoV-2 infection. TCRdb re-derived calls from the 5' RACE reads in MiXCR, one entry per CDR3 protein. The sample lists over 35,000 distinct CDR3 sequences, approximately 4.6% occurring once. Sequenced sample: whole blood. The receptors here all came from an adult who was a healthcare worker with PCR-confirmed SARS-CoV-2 infection or an uninfected control (not recorded which).

Many counts were recorded for this clonotype. CDR3 DNA: TGTGCCAGCAGCTTTGGCAGGGCGGAAGGTGAAGCTTTCTTT. This sequence encodes CASSFGRAEGEAFF. This chain joins TRBV5-8 and TRBJ1-1; D might be TRBD1 (5 bases). Germline CDR1 reads SGHTS; CDR2 reads YDEGEE. V gave up 2 bases and J gave up 7 bases, with 15 bases separating them. The CDR3 is 14 amino acids.

This clonotype was found many times. V gene TRBV5-8 combines with J gene TRBJ2-5; 8 bases map to TRBD2. Trimming removed 4 bases from V and 10 bases from J; junction bases left unmatched: 15. CDR1 and CDR2 (germline): SGHTS, YDEGEE. There are 15 residues in the CDR3. As DNA, the CDR3 is TGTGCCAGCAGCACGCTAGCGGGCGTGGCAGGAGGCCAGTACTTC. It specifies CASSTLAGVAGGQYF.

The chain joins TRBV11-2 to TRBJ2-7; D gene uncertain. The CDR3 sequence is 15 residues long. Between the trimmed V and J ends, which lost 5 bases and 6 bases, there was a span of 20 bases. The germline gives CDR1 SGHAT, CDR2 FQNNGV. The CDR3 is CASSPPGSLVGEQYF. The CDR3 DNA sequence: TGTGCCAGCAGCCCCCCGGGCTCCTTAGTGGGCGAGCAGTACTTC.

This clonotype was seen at least ten times. This chain joins TRBV19 and TRBJ2-3; a weak D match, TRBD2 (6 bases). V lost 6 bases and J 5 bases, leaving 27 bases between the germline ends. CDR3 length equals 18 residues. Germline V lookup: CDR1 LNHDA, CDR2 SQIVND (reference sequence). The DNA of the CDR3 is TGTGCCAGTAGCAGCCTGGCTCCGGGAACGGGGGTAGTAGATACGCAGTATTTT. Its translation: CASSSLAPGTGVVDTQYF.

This clonotype was found many times. The rearrangement uses TRBV30 and TRBJ1-2; D unresolved. The V gene's germline CDR1 is GTSNPN and CDR2 SVGIG (reference sequence). V lost 3 bases to trimming and J lost 0 bases, with 8 bases between them. This CDR3 is built from 13 residues. The CDR3 DNA sequence: TGTGCCTGGAGCCAAACAGCTAACTATGGCTACACCTTC. This gives the protein CAWSQTANYGYTF.

This clonotype was detected ten times or more. V usage is TRBV12-3 or TRBV12-4 and J usage is TRBJ1-3; D not certain. The V end lost 5 bases, the J end lost 4 bases, and 12 bases lay between the germline ends. This CDR3 is built from 14 residues. CDR3 bases: TGTGCCAGCAGTGTTTCAGCGACGGGAAACACCATATATTTT. It translates to CASSVSATGNTIYF.

The V call is TRBV11-2, the J call TRBJ2-7; tentatively, D is TRBD1 (6 bases). Trimming removed 5 bases at V and 3 bases at J, with 14 bases between. From germline, CDR1 is SGHAT and CDR2 FQNNGV. The CDR3 extends over 14 amino acids. CDR3 nucleotide sequence: TGTGCCAGCAGCCTACGACAGGAATACTACGAGCAGTACTTC. Protein sequence: CASSLRQEYYEQYF.

This clonotype appeared many times. The V call is TRBV29-1, the J call TRBJ1-5, with 8 bases fitting TRBD1. J lost 7 bases, V lost 3 bases, and 8 bases had no gene match. The CDR3 contains 14 residues. Germline lookup yields CDR1 SQVTM and CDR2 ANQGSEA. The CDR3, as DNA: TGCAGCGTTGATTCAGGGGGCGCGAGGCAGCCCCAGCATTTT. Protein: CSVDSGGARQPQHF.

This clonotype occurred many times. V and J are TRBV4-1 and TRBJ2-5; D remains ambiguous. The germline V and J ends were trimmed by 1 base and 7 bases, with 13 bases remaining between them. CDR3 length: 14 residues. The germline V gene encodes CDR1 MGHRA and CDR2 YSYEKL. The CDR3 spells CASSQVSSSGTQYF. The CDR3 bases are TGCGCCAGCAGCCAAGTGTCTAGTAGTGGGACCCAGTACTTC.

This clonotype was counted at least ten times. The chain is built from TRBV7-9 and TRBJ1-4; TRBD1 is a possible D gene (5 bases). In germline, CDR1 is SEHNR, CDR2 FQNEAQ (reference sequence). The CDR3 has 17 residues. V lost 1 base and J 2 bases, leaving 14 bases between the germline ends. CDR3 in amino acids: CASSLGGFGTTNEKLFF. CDR3 DNA sequence: TGTGCCAGCAGCTTAGGAGGTTTCGGGACTACTAATGAAAAACTGTTTTTT.